This T cell receptor (beta chain) was captured in a study of human T cells and chemical hapten exposure. Germline CDR1 reads DFQATT; CDR2 reads SNEGSKA (reference sequence). The CDR3 covers 14 residues. V lost 6 bases to trimming and J lost 6 bases, with 18 bases between them. Separate cDNA molecules received unique molecular identifiers, which the library attached to them. Original data processing: With a range of about 23,224 to 750,000, the median per sample was around 96,000 TCRs. TCRdb passed the RACE reads through MiXCR, listing each CDR3 protein once. These V and J calls are TCRdb output, not the study's own analysis. This table has approximately 84,000 distinct CDR3 sequences, roughly 8.7% appearing once. The time point here: healthy volunteer bleed at 6 weeks. Total RNA was isolated from unfractionated whole blood.

The specimen sequenced was whole blood. This TCR was recovered from a male donor in good health. Some clones in this sample may be carry-over from other donors' samples. This chain links TRBV20-1 with TRBJ2-1, with D unclear. The CDR3 nucleotides are TGCAGTGCCCCCTTATCCCCTCTGGGCAATGAGCAGTTCTTC. Its translation is CSAPLSPLGNEQFF.